This passage covers 8 T cell receptor beta chains from one sample sequenced in a study of cytomegalovirus exposure and HLA in healthy donors. Data came from immunoSEQ multiplex PCR; TCRdb stores just in-frame clones and leaves some out. Counted here are 65,000 to 75,000 clones, roughly 95% occurring once; the ten biggest clones make up 4.5%. The material sequenced was PBMCs. The source of these receptors is a woman aged 18 to 35 in good health and CMV-seropositive.

V gene TRBV7-6 combines with J gene TRBJ2-7; TRBD2 agrees at 7 bases. Per germline, CDR1 SGHVS and CDR2 FNYEAQ. The CDR3 is made up of 14 amino acids. V dropped 0 bases and J dropped 2; count of bases not matched to a gene: 1. The CDR3 bases are TGTGCCAGCAGCTTAGCGGGAGGGACCTACGAGCAGTACTTC. Residues: CASSLAGGTYEQYF.

The V gene is TRBV19, the J gene TRBJ2-1; TRBD2 aligns across 10 bases. With V trimmed by 4 bases and J by 8 bases, 14 bases remained unmatched. CDR1 is LNHDA and CDR2 is SQIVND in the germline V gene (reference sequence). This CDR3 has 17 residues. Here the CDR3 DNA reads TGTGCCAGTAGTACCCTCTCAAGCGGGAGGGCCCCCGATGAGCAGTTCTTC. It encodes CASSTLSSGRAPDEQFF.

The genes are TRBV15 and TRBJ2-1; TRBD2 matches 7 bases. Trimming cost V 6 bases and J 0 bases; bases outside gene matches: 5. CDR3 size: 15 residues. Per the germline V gene, CDR1 is LNHNV and CDR2 is YYDKDF (reference sequence). The CDR3 DNA sequence: TGTGCCACCAGTCTTAGCGGGCCCTCCTACAATGAGCAGTTCTTC. Its protein product is CATSLSGPSYNEQFF.

The J gene is TRBJ2-7, the V gene TRBV10-3; 7 nucleotides align to TRBD1. Germline CDR1 ENHRY, CDR2 SYGVKD. The CDR3 consists of 13 residues. The J segment lost 0 bases and the V segment lost 6 bases, leaving 2 bases of the junction unmatched. Written as DNA, the CDR3 is TGTGCCATCAGGAGGGACAGCTCCTACGAGCAGTACTTC. Amino acid sequence: CAIRRDSSYEQYF.

The chain has TRBV9 and TRBJ2-3; 8 nucleotides match TRBD2. The germline V gene encodes CDR1 SGDLS and CDR2 YYNGEE. The CDR3 is 16 residues long. Trimming took 4 bases from V and 8 from J; bases not matched to a gene: 15. This CDR3 reads CASSTHGGAGDVTQYF. The CDR3, as DNA: TGTGCCAGCAGCACCCATGGGGGAGCGGGAGATGTTACGCAGTATTTT.

The V gene is TRBV4-3, the J gene TRBJ2-2; 9 nucleotides line up with TRBD2. Trimming removed 9 bases from V and 7 bases from J; junction bases left unmatched: 9. Germline CDR1 is LGHNA and CDR2 is YSLEER. The CDR3 is made up of 14 amino acids. CDR3 DNA sequence: TGCGCCAGTAGCGGGAGTATTGTTGGCGGGGAGCTGTTTTTT. Translated: CASSGSIVGGELFF.

This rearrangement joins TRBV19 to TRBJ1-5; unclear D gene. The V gene's germline CDR1 is LNHDA and CDR2 SQIVND (reference sequence). This CDR3 is 16 amino acids long. The V end was cut by 8 bases, the J end by 6 bases, with 23 bases between. The CDR3 is CASLPDSASSSQPQHF. The CDR3 DNA sequence: TGTGCCAGTTTACCTGACTCAGCCTCGTCGTCTCAGCCCCAGCATTTT.

This chain connects TRBV6-5 to TRBJ2-1, with TRBD1 identical over 7 bases. The V gene end was trimmed by 7 bases and the J gene end by 8 bases; junction bases not matched to a gene: 5. Germline values: CDR1 MNHEY, CDR2 SVGAGI. CDR3 size: 12 residues. The CDR3 loop is CASTNDRDEQFF. The CDR3 coding sequence is TGTGCCAGCACCAACGACAGGGATGAGCAGTTCTTC.